The rows below give T cell receptor beta chains drawn from one sample of a study of blood T cell repertoires in COVID-19. The data were produced by immunoSEQ multiplex PCR, yet TCRdb's version contains in-frame clones alone and is incomplete. Of roughly 410,000 clones listed, about 89% are singletons. The material sequenced was peripheral blood. These receptors were collected from a woman aged 40 to 49 with COVID-19, enrolled during active disease. Both conserved end residues are part of each CDR3. The D gene is left open where the match is weak. Expanded clones get a size class; other rows say once, few or many, or leave the size out.

v_call	j_call	d_call	clone_size	cdr3_aa	cdr3_nt
TRBV7-2	TRBJ2-7	NA	NA	CASSSDGTPGEQYF	TGTGCCAGCAGCTCGGACGGGACTCCGGGCGAGCAGTACTTC
TRBV27	TRBJ1-4	TRBD1	NA	CASSPSRQGLNEKLFF	TGTGCCAGCAGTCCCTCAAGACAGGGCCTGAATGAAAAACTGTTTTTT
TRBV6-5	TRBJ1-1	NA	NA	CASNDRSLAFF	TGTGCCAGCAACGACAGGTCCCTAGCTTTCTTT
TRBV18	TRBJ1-1	NA	NA	CASSPPVSAWYNTEAFF	TGTGCCAGCTCACCGCCGGTGTCCGCTTGGTATAACACTGAAGCTTTCTTT
TRBV7-2	TRBJ2-7	NA	NA	CASSIQGIHEQYF	TGTGCCAGCAGCATACAGGGTATCCACGAGCAGTACTTC
TRBV5-1	TRBJ1-1	TRBD1	NA	CASSSGQGGMNTEAFF	TGCGCCAGCAGCTCAGGACAGGGAGGTATGAACACTGAAGCTTTCTTT
TRBV30	TRBJ1-2	NA	NA	CAWSVPGRRAEYGYTF	TGTGCCTGGAGTGTACCAGGTCGCAGGGCTGAATATGGCTACACCTTC
TRBV7-9	TRBJ2-5	NA	NA	CASSLRQSQETQYF	TGTGCCAGCAGCTTAAGACAATCCCAAGAGACCCAGTACTTC
TRBV9	TRBJ2-2	NA	NA	CASSVSWGDTGELFF	TGTGCCAGCAGCGTAAGCTGGGGGGACACCGGGGAGCTGTTTTTT
TRBV27	TRBJ1-3	NA	NA	CASSLREGGGNTIYF	TGTGCCAGCAGCTTGAGGGAGGGGGGTGGAAACACCATATATTTT
TRBV11-2	TRBJ2-7	TRBD1	NA	CASSLALGQPGNEQYF	TGTGCCAGCAGCTTAGCCCTGGGACAGCCGGGGAACGAGCAGTACTTC
TRBV2	TRBJ1-1	TRBD1	NA	CASSSGQGGFSTEAFF	TGTGCCAGCAGTTCGGGACAGGGAGGCTTTAGTACTGAAGCTTTCTTT
TRBV14	TRBJ2-7	TRBD1	NA	CASSHPEAGGRYEQYF	TGTGCCAGCAGCCACCCCGAGGCAGGGGGCAGGTACGAGCAGTACTTC
TRBV6-5	TRBJ1-5	NA	once	CASSYSGGVGQPQHF	TGTGCCAGCAGTTACTCGGGGGGGGTAGGTCAGCCCCAGCATTTT
TRBV15	TRBJ2-1	TRBD2	NA	CATSRDPREGRNEQFF	TGTGCCACCAGCAGAGATCCGCGGGAGGGCCGGAATGAGCAGTTCTTC
TRBV19	TRBJ1-5	NA	NA	CASPHSGSHGNQPQHF	TGTGCCAGCCCCCATTCGGGGTCGCACGGCAATCAGCCCCAGCATTTT
TRBV5-6	TRBJ1-1	NA	NA	CASSWGSAGVNTEAFF	TGTGCCAGCAGCTGGGGGTCGGCAGGGGTGAACACTGAAGCTTTCTTT
TRBV30	TRBJ2-7	NA	NA	CAWSWGNSYEQYF	TGTGCCTGGTCATGGGGCAACTCCTACGAGCAGTACTTC
TRBV5-1	TRBJ2-1	TRBD1	NA	CASRSRDRNNEQFF	TGCGCCAGCAGGTCCCGGGACAGGAACAATGAGCAGTTCTTC
TRBV11-2	TRBJ1-2	NA	NA	CASSFDRHYTGYTF	TGTGCCAGCAGCTTCGACAGACACTACACGGGCTACACCTTC
TRBV6-5	TRBJ1-2	TRBD1	NA	CASSYSSDRGRDYTF	TGTGCCAGCAGTTACTCAAGCGACAGGGGGCGTGACTACACCTTC
TRBV7-2	TRBJ1-5	NA	NA	CASSLNSYSNQPQHF	TGTGCCAGCAGCCTTAACAGTTATAGCAATCAGCCCCAGCATTTT